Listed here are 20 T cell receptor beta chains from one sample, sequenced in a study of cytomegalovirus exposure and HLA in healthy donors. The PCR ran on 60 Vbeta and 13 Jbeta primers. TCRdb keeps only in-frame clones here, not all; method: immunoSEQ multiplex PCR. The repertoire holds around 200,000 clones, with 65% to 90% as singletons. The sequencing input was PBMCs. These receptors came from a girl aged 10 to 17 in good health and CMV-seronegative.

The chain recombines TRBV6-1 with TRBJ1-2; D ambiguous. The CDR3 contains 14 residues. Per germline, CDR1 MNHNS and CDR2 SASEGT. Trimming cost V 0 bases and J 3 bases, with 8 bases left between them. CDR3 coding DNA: TGTGCCAGCAGTGAAGCCGGCGGAGACTATGGCTACACCTTC. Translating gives CASSEAGGDYGYTF.

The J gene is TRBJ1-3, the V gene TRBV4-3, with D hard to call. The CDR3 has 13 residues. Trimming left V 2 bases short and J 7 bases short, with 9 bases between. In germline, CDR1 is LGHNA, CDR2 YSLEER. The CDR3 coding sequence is TGCGCCAGCAGCCAATTAGTTGCCAACACCATATATTTT. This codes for CASSQLVANTIYF.

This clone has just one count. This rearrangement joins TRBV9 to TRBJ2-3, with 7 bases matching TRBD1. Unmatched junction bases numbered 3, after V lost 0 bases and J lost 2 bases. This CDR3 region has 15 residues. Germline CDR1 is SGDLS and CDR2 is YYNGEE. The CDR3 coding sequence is TGTGCCAGCAGCGTAGAGGGGGCTGACACAGATACGCAGTATTTT. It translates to CASSVEGADTDTQYF.

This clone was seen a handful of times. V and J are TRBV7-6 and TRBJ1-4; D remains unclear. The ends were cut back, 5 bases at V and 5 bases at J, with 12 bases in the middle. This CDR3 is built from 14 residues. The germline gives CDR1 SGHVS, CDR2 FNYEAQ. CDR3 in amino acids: CASSPWTENEKLFF. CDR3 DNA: TGTGCCAGCAGCCCATGGACTGAGAATGAAAAACTGTTTTTT.

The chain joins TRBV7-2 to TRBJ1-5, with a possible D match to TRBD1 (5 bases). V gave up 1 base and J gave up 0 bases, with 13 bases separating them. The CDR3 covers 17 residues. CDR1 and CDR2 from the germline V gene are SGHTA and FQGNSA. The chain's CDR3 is CASSLGSQGNSNQPQHF. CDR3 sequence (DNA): TGTGCCAGCAGCTTAGGGAGTCAGGGAAATAGCAATCAGCCCCAGCATTTT.

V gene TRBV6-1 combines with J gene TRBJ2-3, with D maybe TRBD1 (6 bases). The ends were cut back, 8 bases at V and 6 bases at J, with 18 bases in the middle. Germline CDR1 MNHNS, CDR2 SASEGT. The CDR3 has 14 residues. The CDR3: CASGITGSGDTQYF. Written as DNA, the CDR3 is TGTGCCAGCGGTATTACAGGGTCGGGGGATACGCAGTATTTT.

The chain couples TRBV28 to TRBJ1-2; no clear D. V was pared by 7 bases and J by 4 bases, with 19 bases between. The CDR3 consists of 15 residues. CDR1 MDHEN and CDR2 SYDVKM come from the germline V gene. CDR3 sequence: CASNTPTGRGYGYTF. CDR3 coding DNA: TGTGCCAGCAACACCCCTACTGGGCGTGGCTATGGCTACACCTTC.

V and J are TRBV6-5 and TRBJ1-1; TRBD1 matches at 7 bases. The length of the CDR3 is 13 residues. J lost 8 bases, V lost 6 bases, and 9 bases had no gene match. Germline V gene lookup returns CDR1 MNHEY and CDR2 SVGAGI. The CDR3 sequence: CASRGGTAREAFF. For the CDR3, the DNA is TGTGCCAGCAGAGGGGGGACAGCCCGCGAAGCTTTCTTT.

The CDR3 bases are TGCGCCAGCAGCCCTCCGACAGGAGGAAACACCATATATTTT. As protein: CASSPPTGGNTIYF. This chain links TRBV4-1 with TRBJ1-3; D may be TRBD1 (6 bases). V was trimmed by 4 bases and J by 4 bases, leaving 11 bases between them. The germline V gene has CDR1 MGHRA and CDR2 YSYEKL. This CDR3 is 14 amino acids long.

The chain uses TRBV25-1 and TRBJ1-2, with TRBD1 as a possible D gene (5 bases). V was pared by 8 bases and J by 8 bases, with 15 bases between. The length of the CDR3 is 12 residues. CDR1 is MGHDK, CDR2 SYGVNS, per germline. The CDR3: CASAGPGKGYTF. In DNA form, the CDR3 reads TGTGCCAGCGCTGGACCAGGGAAAGGCTACACCTTC.

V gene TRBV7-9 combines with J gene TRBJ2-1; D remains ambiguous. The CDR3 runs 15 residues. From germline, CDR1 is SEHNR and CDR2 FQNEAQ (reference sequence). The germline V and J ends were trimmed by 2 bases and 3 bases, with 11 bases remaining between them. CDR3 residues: CASSLSGSNYNEQFF. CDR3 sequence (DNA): TGTGCCAGCAGCTTATCCGGGTCAAACTACAATGAGCAGTTCTTC.

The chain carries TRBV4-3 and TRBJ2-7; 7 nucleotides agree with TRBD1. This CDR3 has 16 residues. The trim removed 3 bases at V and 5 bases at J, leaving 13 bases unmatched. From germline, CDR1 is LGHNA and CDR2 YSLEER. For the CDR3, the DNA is TGCGCCAGCAGCCAGAATCCCGACAGGGTTTTGGACGAGCAGTACTTC. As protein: CASSQNPDRVLDEQYF.

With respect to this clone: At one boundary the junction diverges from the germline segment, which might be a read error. CDR3 DNA sequence: TGTGCCAGCAGTTTAGAGCCAGTCTCCTACGAGCAGTACTTC. It is translated as CASSLEPVSYEQYF. The chain links TRBV11-2 to TRBJ2-7; D is unclear. The CDR3 runs to 14 residues. From germline, CDR1 is SGHAT and CDR2 FQNNGV.

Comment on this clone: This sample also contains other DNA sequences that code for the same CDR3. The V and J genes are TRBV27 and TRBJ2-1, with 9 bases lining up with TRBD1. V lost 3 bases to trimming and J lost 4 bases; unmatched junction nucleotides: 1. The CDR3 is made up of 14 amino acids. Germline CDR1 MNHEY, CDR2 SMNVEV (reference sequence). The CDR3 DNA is TGTGCCAGCAGTTTGACAGGGGGATACAATGAGCAGTTCTTC. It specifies CASSLTGGYNEQFF.

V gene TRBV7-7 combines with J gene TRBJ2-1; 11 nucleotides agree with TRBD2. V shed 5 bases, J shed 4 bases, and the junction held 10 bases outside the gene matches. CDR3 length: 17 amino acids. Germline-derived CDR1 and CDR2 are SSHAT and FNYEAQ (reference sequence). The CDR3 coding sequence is TGTGCCAGCAGCCCTAGGGTGGCTAGCGGGGGGTACAATGAGCAGTTCTTC. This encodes CASSPRVASGGYNEQFF.

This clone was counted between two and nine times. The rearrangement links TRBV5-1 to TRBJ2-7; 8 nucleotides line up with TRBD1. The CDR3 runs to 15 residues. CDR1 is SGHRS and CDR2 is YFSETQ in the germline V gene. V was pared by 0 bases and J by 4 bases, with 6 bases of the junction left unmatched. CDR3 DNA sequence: TGCGCCAGCAGCTTGGCGGACAGGGCGTTATACGAGCAGTACTTC. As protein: CASSLADRALYEQYF.

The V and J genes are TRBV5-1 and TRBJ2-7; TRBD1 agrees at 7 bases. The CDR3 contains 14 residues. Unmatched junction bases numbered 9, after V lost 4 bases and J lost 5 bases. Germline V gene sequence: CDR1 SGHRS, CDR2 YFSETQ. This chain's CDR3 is CASSHPGQGDEQYF. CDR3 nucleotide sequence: TGCGCCAGCAGCCACCCCGGGCAGGGGGACGAGCAGTACTTC. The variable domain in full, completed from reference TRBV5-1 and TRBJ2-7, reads KAGVTQTPRYLIKTRGQQVTLSCSPISGHRSVSWYQQTPGQGLQFLFEYFSETQRNKGNFPGRFSGRQFSNSRSEMNVSTLELGDSALYLCASSHPGQGDEQYFGPGTRLTVT.

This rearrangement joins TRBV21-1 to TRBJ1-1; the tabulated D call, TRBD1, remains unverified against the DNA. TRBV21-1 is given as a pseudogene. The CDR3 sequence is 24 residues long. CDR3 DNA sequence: TGTGCCAGCAGCAAAGGCCCCTCGACAGGGGCGCCCCCTGTGTCCTTCAGGCCCCGAACTGAAGCTTTCTTT. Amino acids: CASSKGPSTGAPPVSFRPRTEAFF.

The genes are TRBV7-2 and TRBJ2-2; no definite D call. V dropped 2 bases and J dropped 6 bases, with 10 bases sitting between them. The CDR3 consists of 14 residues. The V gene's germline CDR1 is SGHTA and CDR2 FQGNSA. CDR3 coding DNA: TGTGCCAGCAGCTTATTACAGCTTGCCGGGGAGCTGTTTTTT. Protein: CASSLLQLAGELFF. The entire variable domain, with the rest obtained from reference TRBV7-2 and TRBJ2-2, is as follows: GAGVSQSPSNKVTEKGKDVELRCDPISGHTALYWYRQSLGQGLEFLIYFQGNSAPDKSGLPSDRFSAERTGGSVSTLTIQRTQQEDSAVYLCASSLLQLAGELFFGEGSRLTVL.

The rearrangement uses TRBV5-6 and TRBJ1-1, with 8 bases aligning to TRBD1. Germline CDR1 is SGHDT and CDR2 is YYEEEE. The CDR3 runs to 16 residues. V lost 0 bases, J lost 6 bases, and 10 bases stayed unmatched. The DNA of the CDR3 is TGTGCCAGCAGCTTGGCGTCAGGGGGCCTGGCGTCTGAAGCTTTCTTT. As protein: CASSLASGGLASEAFF.